A single sample gave rise to the 5 T cell receptor beta chains below, sequenced in a study of T cell repertoires in cytomegalovirus infection. MiXCR, applied by TCRdb to the reads, yields one record per CDR3 protein. The data show 740,000 or so distinct CDR3 sequences, with 35% seen just once and under 3.5% held by the top ten. The sample taken for sequencing was PBMCs. Every receptor here comes from a human donor in good health (CMV status not recorded). Some clones in this sample may be carry-over from other donors' samples.

This clonotype appeared a few times. J is TRBJ1-2 and V is TRBV10-3; TRBD1 matches at 11 bases. CDR1 is ENHRY and CDR2 is SYGVKD in the germline V gene. Trimming removed 10 bases from V and 7 bases from J; junction bases left unmatched: 8. The CDR3 has 13 amino acids. The CDR3 is CATRTGGTGGYTF. In nucleotides, the CDR3 is TGTGCCACGCGGACAGGGGGCACGGGTGGCTACACCTTC.

The sample holds many counts of this clonotype. The rearrangement joins TRBV7-2 to TRBJ1-1; TRBD1 matches at 7 bases. The trim removed 4 bases at V and 4 bases at J, leaving 3 bases unmatched. The germline V gene encodes CDR1 SGHTA and CDR2 FQGNSA. CDR3 length: 13 residues. The CDR3 here is CASSSYRGTEAFF. DNA for the CDR3: TGTGCCAGCAGCTCATACAGGGGCACTGAAGCTTTCTTT.

Comments on this clonotype: An end of the junction differs from the germline gene, which may be a read error. The rearrangement joins TRBV7-6 to TRBJ2-7; D is ambiguous. CDR1 and CDR2 (germline): SGHVS, FNYEAQ. This CDR3 comprises 13 residues. CDR3 nucleotides: TGTTCCAGCAGCTTAGCCGAGGACTACGAGCAGTACTTC. This translates into CSSSLAEDYEQYF.

The V call is TRBV28, the J call TRBJ2-1; D is undetermined. The germline CDR1 and CDR2 sequences are MDHEN and SYDVKM. The CDR3 is 15 residues long. Trimming stripped 8 bases from V and 0 bases from J, with 14 bases between. CDR3 residues: CASGDFLTSYNEQFF. In nucleotides, the CDR3 is TGTGCCAGCGGTGACTTCCTCACCTCCTACAATGAGCAGTTCTTC.

Regarding this clonotype: Likely a read error: the CDR3 ends without its conserved phenylalanine or tryptophan. The chain carries TRBV15 and TRBJ2-5; the D gene could be TRBD1 or TRBD2 (6 bases each). The CDR3 length is 12 residues. The V and J ends lost 9 bases and 5 bases respectively, with 13 bases between them. Looked up from germline, CDR1 is LNHNV and CDR2 is YYDKDF (reference sequence). The CDR3 bases are TGTGCCACGTCCTTCGGGGGCGAGACCCAGTACTTA. Translating gives CATSFGGETQYL.